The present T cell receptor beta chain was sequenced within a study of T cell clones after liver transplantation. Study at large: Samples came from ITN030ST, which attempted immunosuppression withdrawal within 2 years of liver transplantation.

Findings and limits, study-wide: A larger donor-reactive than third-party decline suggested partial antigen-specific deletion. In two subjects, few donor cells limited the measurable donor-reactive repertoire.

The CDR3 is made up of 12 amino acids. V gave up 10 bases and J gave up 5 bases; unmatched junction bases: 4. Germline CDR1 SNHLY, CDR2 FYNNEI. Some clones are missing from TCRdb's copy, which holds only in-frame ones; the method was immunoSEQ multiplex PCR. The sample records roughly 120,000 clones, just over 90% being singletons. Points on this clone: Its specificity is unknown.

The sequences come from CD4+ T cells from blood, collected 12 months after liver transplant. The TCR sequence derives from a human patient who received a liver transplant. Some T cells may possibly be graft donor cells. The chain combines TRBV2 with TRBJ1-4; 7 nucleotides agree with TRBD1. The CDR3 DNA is TGTGCCATCGCGGACAGGAATGAAAAACTGTTTTTT. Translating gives CAIADRNEKLFF.